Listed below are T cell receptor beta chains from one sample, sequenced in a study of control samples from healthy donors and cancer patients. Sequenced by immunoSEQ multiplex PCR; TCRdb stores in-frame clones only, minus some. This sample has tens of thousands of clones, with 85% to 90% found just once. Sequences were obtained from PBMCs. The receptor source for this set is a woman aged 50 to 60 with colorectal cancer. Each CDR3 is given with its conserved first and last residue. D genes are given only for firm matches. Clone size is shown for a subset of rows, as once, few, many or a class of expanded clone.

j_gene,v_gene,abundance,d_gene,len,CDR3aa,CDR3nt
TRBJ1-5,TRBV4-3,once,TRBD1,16,CASSQEIAGGVQPQHF,TGCGCCAGCAGCCAAGAAATCGCAGGGGGTGTTCAGCCCCAGCATTTT
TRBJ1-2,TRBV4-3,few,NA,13,CASSRGRVDGYTF,TGCGCCAGCAGCCGGGGCAGGGTTGATGGCTACACCTTC
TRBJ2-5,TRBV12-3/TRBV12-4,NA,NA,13,CASRYGGRETQYF,TGTGCCAGCCGCTATGGAGGGAGGGAGACCCAGTACTTC
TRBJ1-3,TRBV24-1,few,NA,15,CATSDGRASGNTIYF,TGTGCCACCAGTGATGGCAGGGCGTCCGGAAACACCATATATTTT
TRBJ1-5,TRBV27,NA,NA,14,CASSLGGGKGPQHF,TGTGCCAGCAGTTTAGGGGGGGGAAAGGGGCCCCAGCATTTT
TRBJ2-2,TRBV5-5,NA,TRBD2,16,CASSLELAGASGELFF,TGTGCCAGCAGCTTGGAACTAGCGGGGGCCTCCGGGGAGCTGTTTTTT
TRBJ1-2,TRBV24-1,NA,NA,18,CATQESGSRPRNNYGYTF,TGTGCCACCCAAGAATCAGGGAGTCGTCCACGGAATAACTATGGCTACACCTTC
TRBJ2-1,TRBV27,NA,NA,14,CASSFRGPLNEQFF,TGTGCCAGCAGTTTTCGGGGCCCTTTGAATGAGCAGTTCTTC
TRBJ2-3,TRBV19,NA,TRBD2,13,CASSPGTRDTQYF,TGTGCCAGTAGTCCGGGGACTAGGGATACGCAGTATTTT
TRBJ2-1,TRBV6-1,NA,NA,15,CASSEVSYSYNEQFF,TGTGCCAGCAGTGAGGTATCATACTCCTACAATGAGCAGTTCTTC
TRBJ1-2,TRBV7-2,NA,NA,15,CASSPRGTQARGYTF,TGTGCCAGCAGCCCCAGAGGGACGCAGGCTCGGGGCTACACCTTC
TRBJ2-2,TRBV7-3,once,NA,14,CASSVGQNTGELFF,TGTGCCAGCAGCGTAGGACAGAACACCGGGGAGCTGTTTTTT
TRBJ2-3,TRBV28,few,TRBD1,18,CASSQPIIRTGITDTQYF,TGTGCCAGCAGCCAACCTATAATTCGGACAGGGATCACAGATACGCAGTATTTT
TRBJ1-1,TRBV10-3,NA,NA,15,CAISGATGRMSEAFF,TGTGCCATCAGTGGCGCCACGGGACGGATGAGTGAAGCTTTCTTT
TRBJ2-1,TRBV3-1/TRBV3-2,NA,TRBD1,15,CASSQARTGFNEQFF,TGTGCCAGCAGCCAAGCCAGGACAGGGTTCAATGAGCAGTTCTTC
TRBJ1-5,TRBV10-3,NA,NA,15,CAISGENTFNQPQHF,TGTGCCATCAGTGGAGAAAACACTTTCAATCAGCCCCAGCATTTT
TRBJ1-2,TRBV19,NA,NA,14,CATREGGEDYGYTF,TGTGCCACTCGAGAGGGGGGGGAGGACTATGGCTACACCTTC
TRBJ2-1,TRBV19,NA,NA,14,CASTPSSSYNEQFF,TGTGCCAGTACCCCATCCTCGTCCTACAATGAGCAGTTCTTC
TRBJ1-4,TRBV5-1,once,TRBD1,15,CASSLAGTGDEKLFF,TGCGCCAGCAGCTTGGCAGGGACAGGGGACGAAAAACTGTTTTTT
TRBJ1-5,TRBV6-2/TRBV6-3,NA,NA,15,CASSAPGGLNQPQHF,TGTGCCAGCAGTGCTCCGGGAGGCCTCAATCAGCCCCAGCATTTT
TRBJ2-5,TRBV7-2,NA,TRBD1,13,CASSFRGRETQYF,TGTGCCAGCAGCTTCAGGGGGAGAGAGACCCAGTACTTC
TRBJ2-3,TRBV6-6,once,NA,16,CASSYGSGEVADTQYF,TGTGCCAGCAGTTATGGGTCGGGGGAGGTAGCAGATACGCAGTATTTT
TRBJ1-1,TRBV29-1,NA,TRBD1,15,CSVRRTGGMNTEAFF,TGCAGCGTTCGTCGGACAGGGGGTATGAACACTGAAGCTTTCTTT
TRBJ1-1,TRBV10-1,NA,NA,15,CASSEGGVRGHEAFF,TGCGCCAGCAGTGAAGGAGGTGTCCGGGGACATGAAGCTTTCTTT
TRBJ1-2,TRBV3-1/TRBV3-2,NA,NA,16,CASSHSGLDSGSGYTF,TGTGCCAGCAGCCACTCCGGGCTGGATTCGGGCTCTGGCTACACCTTC
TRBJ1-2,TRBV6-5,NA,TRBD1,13,CASRTGTGDGYTF,TGTGCCAGCAGGACCGGGACAGGGGATGGCTACACCTTC
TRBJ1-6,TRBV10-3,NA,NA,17,CAISEFGGPTYNSPLHF,TGTGCCATCAGTGAGTTCGGGGGCCCGACCTATAATTCACCCCTCCACTTT
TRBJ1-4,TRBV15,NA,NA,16,CATSRDLLTNNEKLFF,TGTGCCACCAGCAGAGATCTCTTAACCAATAATGAAAAACTGTTTTTT
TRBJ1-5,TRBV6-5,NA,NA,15,CASSYYPGTAQPQHF,TGTGCCAGCAGTTACTATCCGGGGACGGCTCAGCCCCAGCATTTT
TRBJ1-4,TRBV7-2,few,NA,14,CASSSTGASEKLFF,TGTGCCAGCAGCTCCACGGGGGCAAGTGAAAAACTGTTTTTT
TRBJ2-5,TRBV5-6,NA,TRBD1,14,CASSLQGAQETQYF,TGTGCCAGCAGCTTACAGGGGGCCCAAGAGACCCAGTACTTC
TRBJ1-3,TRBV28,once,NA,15,CASSFRRGIENTIYF,TGTGCCAGCAGTTTTAGGAGGGGGATTGAAAACACCATATATTTT
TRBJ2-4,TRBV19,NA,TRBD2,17,CASSMSSGVLVKNIQYF,TGTGCCAGTAGTATGAGCAGCGGGGTGTTAGTGAAAAACATTCAGTACTTC
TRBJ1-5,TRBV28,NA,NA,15,CASSLWGDSNQPQHF,TGTGCCAGCAGTTTATGGGGTGATAGCAATCAGCCCCAGCATTTT
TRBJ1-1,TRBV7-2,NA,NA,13,CASSLVGPSEAFF,TGTGCCAGCAGCTTAGTGGGACCGTCTGAAGCTTTCTTT
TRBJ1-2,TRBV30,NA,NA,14,CAWSALQGIGGYTF,TGTGCCTGGAGTGCGTTACAGGGAATTGGCGGCTACACCTTC
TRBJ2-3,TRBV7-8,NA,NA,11,CASSPQDTQYF,TGTGCCAGCAGCCCTCAAGATACGCAGTATTTT
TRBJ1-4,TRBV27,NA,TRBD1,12,CATGTGEEKLFF,TGTGCCACCGGGACAGGGGAAGAAAAACTGTTTTTT
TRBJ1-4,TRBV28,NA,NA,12,CASTQGNEKLFF,TGTGCCAGCACCCAGGGGAATGAAAAACTGTTTTTT
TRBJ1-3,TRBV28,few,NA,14,CASSLYGDGNTIYF,TGTGCCAGCAGTTTATACGGCGACGGAAACACCATATATTTT